Following are 15 T cell receptor beta chains from one sample sequenced in a study of cytomegalovirus exposure and HLA in healthy donors. The study ran its PCR with 60 Vbeta and 13 Jbeta primers. Using immunoSEQ multiplex PCR, the repertoire was profiled, and TCRdb retains in-frame clones only, with some absent. The sample holds about 120,000 clones, over 75% seen once. Material: PBMCs. The receptors come from a man between 40 and 49 years old in good health and CMV-seropositive.

The V and J genes are TRBV25-1 and TRBJ1-1, with a weak D call TRBD1 (5 bases). Germline CDR1 is MGHDK and CDR2 is SYGVNS. Trimming took off 3 bases at V and 7 bases at J, with 15 bases between the two ends. The CDR3 runs to 14 residues. CDR3 amino acids: CASSDGWVGGEAFF. The CDR3 nucleotides read TGTGCCAGCAGTGATGGGTGGGTCGGGGGTGAAGCTTTCTTT.

This clone was seen only once. This chain connects TRBV5-4 to TRBJ2-7, with 11 bases aligning to TRBD1. V was clipped by 4 bases and J by 12 bases; unmatched bases: 12. The CDR3 runs to 14 residues. In germline, CDR1 is SGHNT, CDR2 YYREEE (reference sequence). The CDR3 loop reads CASSSRTGGGRGYF. CDR3 nucleotides: TGTGCCAGCAGCAGTAGGACAGGGGGCGGCCGGGGGTACTTC.

The CDR3: CASSYRETQYF. In DNA form, the CDR3 reads TGTGCCAGCAGCTACCGGGAGACCCAGTACTTC. The genes are TRBV11-2 and TRBJ2-5, with D unresolved. Germline V gene lookup returns CDR1 SGHAT and CDR2 FQNNGV. Trimming left V 4 bases short and J 5 bases short, with 5 bases between. CDR3 length equals 11 residues.

The rearrangement joins TRBV4-3 to TRBJ2-3, with a possible D match to TRBD2 (5 bases). The CDR3 has 13 residues. Trimming took off 1 base at V and 9 bases at J, with 11 bases between the two ends. Germline lookup yields CDR1 LGHNA and CDR2 YSLEER. The CDR3 DNA sequence: TGCGCCAGCAGCCAAGGCACACTAGGAACGCAGTATTTT. It translates to CASSQGTLGTQYF.

The chain has TRBV7-2 and TRBJ1-3; 7 nucleotides match TRBD1. This CDR3 is 13 amino acids long. Trimming at V came to 10 bases and at J to 8 bases, leaving 11 bases not matched to a gene. Looked up from germline, CDR1 is SGHTA and CDR2 is FQGNSA. The CDR3 spells CATTGTEGDTIYF. CDR3 nucleotides: TGTGCCACTACTGGGACAGAGGGAGACACCATATATTTT. The complete variable domain, with remaining parts taken from reference TRBV7-2 and TRBJ1-3, reads GAGVSQSPSNKVTEKGKDVELRCDPISGHTALYWYRQSLGQGLEFLIYFQGNSAPDKSGLPSDRFSAERTGGSVSTLTIQRTQQEDSAVYLCATTGTEGDTIYFGEGSWLTVV.

The rearrangement joins TRBV7-3 to TRBJ2-3, with D possibly being TRBD2 (6 bases). The ends were cut back, 4 bases at V and 5 bases at J, with 19 bases in the middle. This CDR3 has 16 amino acids. CDR1 and CDR2 from the germline V gene are SGHTA and FQGTGA. The CDR3 bases are TGTGCCAGCAGCTCCACCTTAGCGCGGGGAGGAGATACGCAGTATTTT. Protein sequence: CASSSTLARGGDTQYF.

The V call is TRBV4-1, the J call TRBJ1-2; possible D gene TRBD1, 6 bases. The CDR3 sequence is 15 residues long. Germline CDR1 reads MGHRA; CDR2 reads YSYEKL. The V end was cut by 0 bases, the J end by 7 bases, with 15 bases between. CDR3 loop: CASSQDQGPSSGYTF. The CDR3 nucleotides are TGCGCCAGCAGCCAAGACCAGGGGCCCTCCAGTGGCTACACCTTC.

The chain links TRBV7-9 to TRBJ1-5; no clear D gene. Germline CDR1 SEHNR, CDR2 FQNEAQ (reference sequence). The V end was cut by 1 base, the J end by 0 bases, with 13 bases between. This CDR3 is built from 17 residues. CDR3 in amino acids: CASSLGAQRDSNQPQHF. As DNA, the CDR3 is TGTGCCAGCAGCTTAGGGGCCCAGAGAGATAGCAATCAGCCCCAGCATTTT.

With regard to this clone: A read error may produce the germline difference seen at one junction end. This chain connects TRBV28 to TRBJ2-6; 11 bases agree with TRBD1. The germline CDR1 and CDR2 sequences are MDHEN and SYDVKM. The CDR3 covers 15 residues. The CDR3 nucleotides read TGTACCAGCGGGACAGGGGGCTCTGGGGCCAACGTCCTGACTTTC. Protein: CTSGTGGSGANVLTF.

In the case of this clone: Its ends do not fully match the called genes, so a read error is possible. The V gene is TRBV7-9, the J gene TRBJ1-1; the match to TRBD1 covers 12 bases. CDR1 is SEHNR and CDR2 is FQNEAQ in the germline V gene (reference sequence). The CDR3 loop spans 12 amino acids. In DNA, the CDR3 is TGCGGGACAGGGGGCTATAACACTGAAGCTTCCTTT. Encoded protein: CGTGGYNTEASF. The entire variable domain, with the rest obtained from reference TRBV7-9 and TRBJ1-1, is as follows: DTGVSQNPRHKITKRGQNVTFRCDPISEHNRLYWYRQTLGQGPEFLTYFQNEAQLEKSRLLSDRFSAERPKGSFSTLEIQRTEQGDSAMYLCGTGGYNTEASFGQGTRLTVV.

The chain combines TRBV11-2 with TRBJ1-2; D remains unclear. Trimming cost V 3 bases and J 7 bases, with 15 bases left between them. Per germline, CDR1 SGHAT and CDR2 FQNNGV. The length of the CDR3 is 14 residues. The CDR3 region has the DNA TGTGCCAGCAGCTTTCAAAGTGACCTAGGTGGCTACACCTTC. Its translation: CASSFQSDLGGYTF.

The chain recombines TRBV5-1 with TRBJ2-5; TRBD1 is a possible D gene (6 bases). The CDR3 runs to 15 residues. Germline V gives CDR1 SGHRS, CDR2 YFSETQ. V was trimmed by 5 bases and J by 0 bases, leaving 14 bases between them. CDR3 coding DNA: TGCGCCAGCAGTATGTCGGGACACCACCAAGAGACCCAGTACTTC. It codes for CASSMSGHHQETQYF.

The gene calls are TRBV29-1 and TRBJ2-7; D is uncertain. The CDR3 consists of 11 residues. Germline CDR1 SQVTM, CDR2 ANQGSEA. The V end lost 6 bases, the J end lost 0 bases, and 6 bases lay between the germline ends. The CDR3 loop is CSVTTSYEQYF. In DNA form, the CDR3 reads TGCAGCGTCACTACCTCCTACGAGCAGTACTTC.

V gene TRBV10-2 combines with J gene TRBJ2-7; TRBD1 matches 9 bases. Germline values: CDR1 WSHSY, CDR2 SAAADI. The junction had 5 bases not matched to a gene; V was cut back by 5 bases and J by 3 bases. The CDR3 spans 14 residues. In DNA, the CDR3 is TGCGCCAGCAGTAGACAGGGGGGCAGCTACGAGCAGTACTTC. Translating gives CASSRQGGSYEQYF.

This chain connects TRBV18 to TRBJ2-3, with a tentative D call TRBD1 (6 bases). V lost 5 bases and J lost 1, with 10 bases in between. Germline values: CDR1 KGHSH, CDR2 LQKENI. This CDR3 has 14 residues. This chain's CDR3 is CASSTGLGTDTQYF. CDR3 DNA sequence: TGTGCCAGCTCAACAGGGTTGGGCACAGATACGCAGTATTTT.